This entry is about one T cell receptor beta chain. This CDR3 contains 14 residues. Germline V gene sequence: CDR1 SGHDN, CDR2 FVKESK. V was clipped by 4 bases and J by 4 bases; unmatched bases: 5. Original methodology: Using reference gene primer amplification, nucleated cell counts were estimated. The data were produced by immunoSEQ multiplex PCR, yet TCRdb's version contains in-frame clones alone and is incomplete. D and trimming were read from the DNA, whereas the V and J calls and clone size are those reported in that table. This sample carries approximately 81,000 clones, roughly four fifths of them seen once, and the ten largest clones take 6.5% to 8%. The record originates from a study of blood T cell repertoires in COVID-19. At the level of the study: Spain, Italy and the United States supplied samples that represented acute and convalescent COVID-19. The analysed material was cDNA or gDNA that came from T cells, B-cell-depleted T cells, or PBMCs.

This clonotype originated in a human donor in a cohort sampled during active COVID-19. The chain links TRBV14 to TRBJ1-2; 8 bases align to TRBD1. Sequencing input: peripheral blood. This CDR3 is CASSPGTGFYGYTF. Written as DNA, the CDR3 is TGTGCCAGCAGCCCGGGGACAGGCTTCTATGGCTACACCTTC.